These 9 T cell receptor beta chains originate from one sample sequenced in a study of Graves' ophthalmopathy and Graves' hyperthyroidism. The sequenced template was RNA, covering the TCR beta CDR3 region. Scientists carried out first-round RT-PCR using HTBI primers and then a second-round multiplex PCR. TCRdb processed the multiplex PCR reads anew with MiXCR; each CDR3 protein has one entry. This repertoire shows 620,000 or so distinct CDR3 sequences, over 20% found once; its top ten account for around 7%. Sequences were obtained from peripheral blood. These receptors all stem from a woman in her late teens or twenties with stable Graves' hyperthyroidism. Some clones in this sample may be carry-over from other donors' samples.

This clonotype was observed many times. As DNA, the CDR3 is TGTGCCAGCAGCCCTGCTACCGGGACCGAAGAGACCCAGTACTTC. Amino acids: CASSPATGTEETQYF. The chain is built from TRBV12-3 or TRBV12-4 and TRBJ2-5, with D possibly called TRBD1 or TRBD2 (5 bases each). The CDR3 contains 15 residues. Trimming cost V 6 bases and J 3 bases, with 17 bases left between them.

Of note for this clonotype: A much larger clone lies one base from this, so it may be a read error. The V and J genes are TRBV12-3 or TRBV12-4 and TRBJ2-7; D call uncertain. Trimming stripped 7 bases from V and 2 bases from J, with 15 bases between. This CDR3 comprises 14 residues. CDR3 amino acids: CASTYHRAAYEQYV. In nucleotides, the CDR3 is TGTGCCAGCACCTATCATCGGGCCGCCTACGAGCAGTACGTC.

This clonotype was counted many times. The chain carries TRBV6-1 and TRBJ2-6; 8 nucleotides agree with TRBD1. The V segment lost 6 bases and the J segment 4 bases; nucleotides outside the gene matches: 11. The CDR3 totals 17 residues. CDR1 is MNHNS, CDR2 SASEGT, per germline. The CDR3 is CASRSAGGQWGANVLTF. CDR3 nucleotide sequence: TGTGCCAGCAGGAGCGCAGGGGGCCAGTGGGGGGCCAACGTCCTGACTTTC.

Many counts were recorded for this clonotype. The chain links TRBV20-1 to TRBJ2-7, with D perhaps matching TRBD2 (6 bases). CDR1 and CDR2 (germline): DFQATT, SNEGSKA (reference sequence). Trimming took off 5 bases at V and 3 bases at J, with 11 bases between the two ends. The CDR3 has 12 residues. The CDR3 nucleotides are TGCAGTGCTTTTGGGGAGGACTACGAGCAGTACTTC. As protein: CSAFGEDYEQYF.

This clonotype has at least ten counts. The rearrangement links TRBV28 to TRBJ1-6; the D gene is possibly TRBD1 (6 bases). V gave up 6 bases and J gave up 15 bases, with 18 bases separating them. From germline, CDR1 is MDHEN and CDR2 SYDVKM. The CDR3 loop spans 13 amino acids. CDR3 protein: CASRAGGRVVLHF. Here the CDR3 DNA reads TGTGCCAGCAGAGCCGGGGGGCGGGTTGTCCTCCACTTT.

This clonotype was counted many times. J is TRBJ1-2 and V is TRBV10-3, with D tentatively TRBD1 (5 bases). The CDR3 covers 14 residues. Trimming shortened V by 7 bases and J by 0 bases, and 12 bases separated the two germline ends. Germline V lookup: CDR1 ENHRY, CDR2 SYGVKD. The CDR3 sequence is CAITSSGANYGYTF. CDR3 nucleotides: TGTGCCATCACCTCGTCGGGGGCTAACTATGGCTACACCTTC.

The gene calls are TRBV7-8 and TRBJ2-7; tentatively, D is TRBD2 (5 bases). Trimming left V 2 bases short and J 5 bases short, with 10 bases between. Germline V CDR1 and CDR2: SGHVS, FQNEAQ. The CDR3 has 13 residues. CDR3 region: CASSLRGLHEQYF. In nucleotides, the CDR3 is TGTGCCAGCAGCTTAAGAGGGCTGCACGAGCAGTACTTC.

The chain recombines TRBV29-1 with TRBJ2-7; 7 bases are shared with TRBD2. This CDR3 is 13 amino acids long. The V gene's germline CDR1 is SQVTM and CDR2 ANQGSEA. V was pared by 4 bases and J by 6 bases, with 9 bases of the junction left unmatched. CDR3 nucleotides: TGCAGCGTTGTTCTGGGAGGGGTAGGCGAGCAGTACTTC. As protein: CSVVLGGVGEQYF.

This clonotype turned up a few times. The V gene is TRBV28, the J gene TRBJ2-2; tentatively, D is TRBD2 (5 bases). The V end was cut by 6 bases, the J end by 4 bases, with 15 bases between. Germline V gene lookup returns CDR1 MDHEN and CDR2 SYDVKM. This CDR3 contains 15 residues. DNA for the CDR3: TGTGCCAGCAGAACTTCCAGCGGAATCACCGGGGAGCTGTTTTTT. It codes for CASRTSSGITGELFF.